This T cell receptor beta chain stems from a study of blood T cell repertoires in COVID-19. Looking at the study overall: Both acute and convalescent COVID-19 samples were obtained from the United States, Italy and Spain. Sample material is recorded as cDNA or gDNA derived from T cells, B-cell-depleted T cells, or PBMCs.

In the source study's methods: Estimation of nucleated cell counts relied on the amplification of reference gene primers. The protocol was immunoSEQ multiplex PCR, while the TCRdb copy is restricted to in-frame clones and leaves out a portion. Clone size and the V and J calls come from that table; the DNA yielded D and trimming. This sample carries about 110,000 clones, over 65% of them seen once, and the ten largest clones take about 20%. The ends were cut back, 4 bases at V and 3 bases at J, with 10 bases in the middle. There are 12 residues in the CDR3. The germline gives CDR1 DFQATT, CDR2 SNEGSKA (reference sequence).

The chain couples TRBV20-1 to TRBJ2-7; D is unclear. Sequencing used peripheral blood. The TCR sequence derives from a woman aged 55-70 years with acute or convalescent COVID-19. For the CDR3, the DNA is TGCAGTGCTAATGACAAAAACTACGAGCAGTACTTC. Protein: CSANDKNYEQYF.